This T cell receptor beta chain was retrieved from a study of post-analysis software for immune sequencing data. Study at large: Clinical courses comprised relapsing-remitting, secondary progressive and progressive-relapsing multiple sclerosis.

The TCR beta cDNA libraries contained unique molecular identifiers. In TCRdb, the PCR reads were re-called with MiXCR into one record per CDR3 protein. The sample yields about 190,000 distinct CDR3 sequences, 25% to 30% seen once. CDR1 and CDR2 (germline): MNHEY, SVGEGT. The CDR3 is 15 amino acids. Of note for this clonotype: Its target is not known. A junction end diverges from the germline sequence, so it may reflect a read error.

The study, taken as a whole, reports: Higher frequency in patients than in controls was seen for a handful of TRBV segments, with TRBV5-6, TRBV5-1 and TRBV20-1 among them. Analysis by F measure revealed that same-batch samples clustered strongly together.

Sequenced input: blood. The receptor was isolated from a girl aged 2 to 17 with multiple sclerosis. This chain links TRBV6-2 or TRBV6-3 with TRBJ1-4; D ambiguous. The CDR3 bases are TGTGCCAGCAGCCCCCGGACCCTGGCCAATGAAGAACTGTTTTTT. As protein: CASSPRTLANEELFF.